This T cell receptor beta chain stems from a study of cytomegalovirus exposure and HLA in healthy donors. In the case of this clone: What it recognizes is unknown.

Primers included in the PCR were 60 Vbeta and 13 Jbeta primers. Assay used: immunoSEQ multiplex PCR; TCRdb lists only in-frame clones, some missing. This table holds about 160,000 clones, about 65% found once. Findings of the study overall: An apparent linkage of common viral pathogens to several of the most significant clusters emerged in a later analysis. The study put 150 or so TCR beta chains on its list as cytomegalovirus-associated. According to an earlier analysis, most TCR beta V segments yielded productive rearrangements about 90% or about 30% of the time. In a later analysis, HLA-C alleles had the fewest associated TCRs, DRB1 alleles the most.

CDR1 and CDR2 (germline): KGHSH, LQKENI. This CDR3 is 13 amino acids long. Trimming cost V 6 bases and J 4 bases; bases outside gene matches: 4. The chain has TRBV18 and TRBJ2-5; 8 nucleotides match TRBD1. The sequenced sample was PBMCs. The TCR was taken from a woman aged 30 to 39 in good health and CMV-seronegative. CDR3: CASSRTGRETQYF. CDR3 sequence (DNA): TGTGCCAGCTCGCGGACAGGGAGAGAGACCCAGTACTTC.